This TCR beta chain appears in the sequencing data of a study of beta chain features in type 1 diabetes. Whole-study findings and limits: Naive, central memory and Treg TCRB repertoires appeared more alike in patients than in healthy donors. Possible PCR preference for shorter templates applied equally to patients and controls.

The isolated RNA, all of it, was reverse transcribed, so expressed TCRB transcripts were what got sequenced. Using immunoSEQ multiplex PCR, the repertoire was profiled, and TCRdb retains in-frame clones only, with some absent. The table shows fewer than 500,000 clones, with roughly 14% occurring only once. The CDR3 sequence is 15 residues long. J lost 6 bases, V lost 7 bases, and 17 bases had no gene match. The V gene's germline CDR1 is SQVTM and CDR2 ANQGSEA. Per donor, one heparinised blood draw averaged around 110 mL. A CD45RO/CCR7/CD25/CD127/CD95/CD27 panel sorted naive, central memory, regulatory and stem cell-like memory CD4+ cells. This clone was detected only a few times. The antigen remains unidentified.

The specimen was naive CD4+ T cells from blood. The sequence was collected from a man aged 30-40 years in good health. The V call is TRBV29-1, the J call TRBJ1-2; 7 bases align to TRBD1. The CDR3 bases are TGCAGCGGGAGGGGAGGGGGCATCGGCACCGATGGCTACACCTTC. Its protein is CSGRGGGIGTDGYTF.